Shown below are 20 T cell receptor beta chains from a single sample sequenced in a study of blood T cells in healthy people across ages. It was with a sample-barcoded 5' primer and a J-beta primer mix that a second PCR of roughly 7 to 12 cycles was run. Each CDR3 protein gets one entry after TCRdb re-called the 5' RACE reads with MiXCR. This repertoire shows around 1.7 million distinct CDR3 sequences, 28% found once; its top ten account for over 7%. Sequenced sample: blood. These receptors were collected from a woman between 25 and 40 years old in good health.

This chain joins TRBV3-1 and TRBJ1-4; D gene ambiguous. V lost 2 bases, J lost 11 bases, and 18 bases lay in between. The germline gives CDR1 LGHDT, CDR2 YNNKEL (reference sequence). The CDR3 is 15 residues long. The CDR3 DNA follows: TGTGCCAGCAGCCAAAGGGTTGGGGTAATGAGGAAACTGTTTTTT. This translates into CASSQRVGVMRKLFF.

This clonotype has just one count. A junction boundary mismatches the germline segment, possibly from a read error. J is TRBJ2-5 and V is TRBV9; D is possibly TRBD1 (6 bases). Germline V gene lookup returns CDR1 SGDLS and CDR2 YYNGEE. The CDR3 runs to 15 residues. The CDR3 is CVSSVVQGGQETQYF. Here the CDR3 DNA reads TGTGTCAGCAGCGTAGTACAGGGTGGTCAAGAGACCCAGTACTTC. The complete variable domain, with remaining parts taken from reference TRBV9 and TRBJ2-5, reads DSGVTQTPKHLITATGQRVTLRCSPRSGDLSVYWYQQSLDQGLQFLIQYYNGEERAKGNILERFSAQQFPDLHSELNLSSLELGDSALYFCVSSVVQGGQETQYFGPGTRLLVL.

The V call is TRBV12-3 or TRBV12-4, the J call TRBJ1-2, with 7 bases identical to TRBD1. The trim removed 6 bases at V and 0 bases at J, leaving 7 bases unmatched. The CDR3 contains 15 residues. The chain's CDR3 is CASSLQGYANYGYTF. The CDR3 nucleotides read TGTGCCAGCAGCCTACAGGGGTATGCTAACTATGGCTACACCTTC.

The chain joins TRBV6-1 to TRBJ1-1; 12 positions match TRBD1. Losses at the gene ends were 7 bases for V and 4 bases for J; bases not matched to a gene: 25. The germline gives CDR1 MNHNS, CDR2 SASEGT. CDR3 length: 21 residues. The CDR3 DNA sequence: TGTGCCAGCACCGCCTGGTCCGGGACAGGGGGCATGAGTTGGGTGAGCACTGAAGCTTTCTTT. Translation: CASTAWSGTGGMSWVSTEAFF.

The rearrangement links TRBV2 to TRBJ2-1; 7 nucleotides match TRBD1. The CDR3 covers 14 residues. V trimming: 5 bases; J trimming: 6 bases; junction bases outside the gene matches: 7. The V gene's germline CDR1 is SNHLY and CDR2 FYNNEI. The CDR3 nucleotides read TGTGCCAGCAGTCGACAGGGCATTATCAATGAGCAGTTCTTC. Translating gives CASSRQGIINEQFF.

This clonotype occurred a few times. This chain connects TRBV20-1 to TRBJ1-1; D gene unclear. Germline V gene data show CDR1 as DFQATT and CDR2 as SNEGSKA (reference sequence). The CDR3 sequence is 14 residues long. V was pared by 6 bases and J by 0 bases, with 14 bases between. CDR3 residues: CSAARGNLNTEAFF. CDR3 nucleotides: TGCAGTGCCGCCCGCGGCAACTTGAACACTGAAGCTTTCTTT.

The table lists this clonotype with a few counts. A much larger clone lies one base from this, so it may be a read error. In DNA form, the CDR3 reads TGTGCCAGCTGTAACTACAATGAGCAGTTCTTC. Translation: CASCNYNEQFF. V and J are TRBV28 and TRBJ2-1; unclear D gene. The length of the CDR3 is 11 residues. Germline CDR1 and CDR2: MDHEN and SYDVKM. Trimming removed 8 bases at V and 3 bases at J, with 5 bases between.

In its sample, this clonotype was seen a few times. The rearrangement joins TRBV7-9 to TRBJ1-4; D possibly corresponds to TRBD1 (5 bases). Trimming shortened V by 5 bases and J by 7 bases, and 14 bases separated the two germline ends. This CDR3 is 14 amino acids long. Germline V lookup: CDR1 SEHNR, CDR2 FQNEAQ (reference sequence). This CDR3 is CASSRSGRGEKLFF. The CDR3 DNA is TGTGCCAGCAGCCGGTCGGGGCGCGGTGAAAAACTGTTTTTT.

CDR3 bases: TGCGCCAGCAGCTTGGGTAAGGAATACGAGCAGTACTTC. Translating gives CASSLGKEYEQYF. The J gene is TRBJ2-7, the V gene TRBV5-1; D is ambiguous. CDR1 is SGHRS, CDR2 YFSETQ, per germline. This CDR3 has 13 amino acids. The ends were cut back, 0 bases at V and 4 bases at J, with 8 bases in the middle. Full variable domain (remainder filled in from reference TRBV5-1 and TRBJ2-7): KAGVTQTPRYLIKTRGQQVTLSCSPISGHRSVSWYQQTPGQGLQFLFEYFSETQRNKGNFPGRFSGRQFSNSRSEMNVSTLELGDSALYLCASSLGKEYEQYFGPGTRLTVT.

The sample holds a few counts of this clonotype. The rearrangement uses TRBV11-2 and TRBJ1-2; 7 bases fit TRBD1. Trimming cost V 5 bases and J 4 bases; bases outside gene matches: 10. Germline V CDR1 and CDR2: SGHAT, FQNNGV. The CDR3 spans 15 residues. The CDR3 nucleotides read TGTGCCAGCAGCCTCACAATGACAGGGACCTATGGCTACACCTTC. Encoded protein: CASSLTMTGTYGYTF.

This clonotype appeared a few times. J is TRBJ2-4 and V is TRBV27, with D possibly TRBD1 on 5 matching bases. The CDR3 runs to 14 residues. V was clipped by 7 bases and J by 6 bases, with 16 bases between them. Germline V CDR1 and CDR2: MNHEY, SMNVEV (reference sequence). The CDR3 sequence is CASKPRGGGNIQYF. CDR3 in DNA: TGTGCCAGCAAGCCTAGGGGCGGTGGAAACATTCAGTACTTC.

A few counts support this clonotype. V is TRBV19 and J is TRBJ2-1; tentatively, D is TRBD2 (6 bases). This CDR3 has 14 amino acids. The V end was cut by 5 bases, the J end by 3 bases, with 11 bases between. The germline V gene encodes CDR1 LNHDA and CDR2 SQIVND (reference sequence). This CDR3 reads CASSWASDYNEQFF. DNA for the CDR3: TGTGCCAGTAGTTGGGCTAGCGACTACAATGAGCAGTTCTTC.

The chain uses TRBV12-3 or TRBV12-4 and TRBJ1-1; D not resolved. The CDR3 is made up of 14 amino acids. V lost 6 bases, J lost 0 bases, and 11 bases lay in between. CDR3 amino acids: CASSAAVLNTEAFF. DNA of the CDR3: TGTGCCAGCAGCGCAGCGGTTCTGAACACTGAAGCTTTCTTT.

This clonotype has a count of ten or more. The rearrangement uses TRBV5-5 and TRBJ2-4; D is unresolved. CDR3 length equals 14 residues. Trimming cost V 1 base and J 0 bases, with 5 bases left between them. The V gene's germline CDR1 is SGHKS and CDR2 YYEKEE (reference sequence). CDR3 bases: TGTGCCAGCAGCTTGCTGGTAGCCAAAAACATTCAGTACTTC. Amino acid sequence: CASSLLVAKNIQYF.

As concerns this clonotype: A much larger clone differs from this one at a single base, so this may be a read error. V is TRBV4-3 and J is TRBJ2-5; either TRBD1 or TRBD2 may supply D (5 bases each). The DNA end lines up better with TRBJ2-1; the J call may be wrong. CDR1 is LGHNA and CDR2 is YSLEER in the germline V gene. The CDR3 totals 13 residues. The CDR3 reads CASSYSGTKTQFF. The CDR3 nucleotides read TGCGCCAGCAGCTATTCAGGGACGAAGACCCAGTTCTTC.

V is TRBV28 and J is TRBJ2-1, with TRBD1 as a possible D gene (6 bases). V was shortened by 5 bases and J by 7 bases, with 9 bases between the two germline ends. The length of the CDR3 is 12 residues. Germline CDR1 is MDHEN and CDR2 is SYDVKM. The CDR3 bases are TGTGCCAGCAGTGTAAGGGGGAATGAGCAGTTCTTC. Its protein product is CASSVRGNEQFF.

This clonotype has a count of ten or more. V and J are TRBV20-1 and TRBJ2-1, with D unclear. This CDR3 comprises 15 residues. From germline, CDR1 is DFQATT and CDR2 SNEGSKA (reference sequence). V lost 5 bases to trimming and J lost 0 bases, with 14 bases between them. The CDR3 coding sequence is TGCAGTGCTGCACCTCTGGATAGCTCCTACAATGAGCAGTTCTTC. This encodes CSAAPLDSSYNEQFF.

The sample holds many counts of this clonotype. The rearrangement joins TRBV29-1 to TRBJ2-7, with 9 nucleotides matching TRBD2. This CDR3 has 14 residues. Germline CDR1 and CDR2: SQVTM and ANQGSEA. V dropped 6 bases and J dropped 1; count of bases not matched to a gene: 7. CDR3 DNA: TGCAGCGTCTTCCTAGCGGGATCTTCCTACGAGCAGTACTTC. Its translation is CSVFLAGSSYEQYF.

This clonotype has a count of ten or more. This rearrangement joins TRBV28 to TRBJ2-5; D ambiguous. V dropped 4 bases and J dropped 7 bases, with 16 bases sitting between them. Germline lookup yields CDR1 MDHEN and CDR2 SYDVKM. CDR3 size: 14 residues. The DNA of the CDR3 is TGTGCCAGCAGTTCCCCCCGCCTTCTGGGGACCCAGTACTTC. Amino acid sequence: CASSSPRLLGTQYF.

Comments on this clonotype: Given a much more abundant clone one base away, this may be a read error. The chain is built from TRBV5-1 and TRBJ2-7; weak D call: TRBD1 (5 bases). CDR1 and CDR2 from the germline V gene are SGHRS and YFSETQ. CDR3 size: 13 residues. The CDR3 reads CASSLLTAYVQYF. The CDR3 bases are TGCGCCAGCAGCTTGCTGACAGCCTACGTGCAGTACTTC.